The text below deals with one TCR beta chain. The data were obtained in a study of identical twins. TCRdb called the 5' RACE reads again in MiXCR, with one record for every CDR3 protein. The sample contains 500,000 or so distinct CDR3 sequences, under 25% of which appear only once. This same sample was also part of a study on T cells expressing NK-cell markers.

The sequenced material came from CD4+ T cells sorted from blood. The TCR comes from a woman under 30 in good health.

DNA for the CDR3: TGTGCCAGCTCCACGGCGGAGAGAAAAGCCTACGAGCAGTACTTC. This sequence encodes CASSTAERKAYEQYF. The V call is TRBV27, the J call TRBJ2-7; no reliable D call. V was shortened by 8 bases and J by 2 bases, with 19 bases between the two germline ends. Germline-derived CDR1 and CDR2 are MNHEY and SMNVEV (reference sequence). This CDR3 has 15 amino acids.